What follows describes a single TCR beta chain. This sample was included in a study of cytomegalovirus exposure and HLA in healthy donors. From germline, CDR1 is ENHRY and CDR2 SYGVKD. The V gene end was trimmed by 8 bases and the J gene end by 0 bases; junction bases not matched to a gene: 9. The CDR3 is 15 residues long. The donors were in the 120-subject validation cohort; that cohort was separate from the approximately 700-subject first cohort. Generated by immunoSEQ multiplex PCR, the TCRdb table keeps only in-frame clones and is missing some. The repertoire holds approximately 180,000 clones, with about 83% as singletons.

The sample consisted of PBMCs. V usage is TRBV10-3 and J usage is TRBJ2-5; 7 nucleotides line up with TRBD2. The source is a woman aged 25-40 years in good health and CMV-seronegative. This CDR3 reads CAIGFEAGNQETQYF. The CDR3 DNA sequence: TGTGCCATCGGCTTCGAAGCGGGGAACCAAGAGACCCAGTACTTC.